The 12 T cell receptor beta chains presented below share a single source sample, sequenced in a study of beta chain features in type 1 diabetes (dated 2018 in TCRdb). The library was generated by the immunoSEQ multiplex PCR assay. The entire amount of isolated RNA was reverse transcribed using the High Capacity cDNA Reverse Transcription Kit, so the sequenced TCRB transcripts were expressed ones. This immuneACCESS table, as held by TCRdb, lists in-frame sequences with V and J called but not all clones. Of the missing ones, under half trace to an unresolved V gene in checked studies; the others have no known cause. A total of 400,000 to 600,000 clones appear in this sample, over 25% of them only once. The ten largest clonotypes hold around 0.065% of the sample. Sample: naive CD4+ T cells from blood. The sample's cell subset or site label is to be understood as: true naive CD4+ T cells. These receptors were collected from a man between 18 and 35 years old in good health.

The chain joins TRBV14 to TRBJ2-5; unclear D gene. Germline CDR1 reads SGHDN; CDR2 reads FVKESK. Trimming removed 0 bases from V and 6 bases from J, with 8 bases in between. This CDR3 spans 13 amino acids. CDR3 in DNA: TGTGCCAGCAGCCAAGATTTTGTAAAGACCCAGTACTTC. Its translation is CASSQDFVKTQYF.

The gene calls are TRBV9 and TRBJ2-7; the match to TRBD2 covers 13 bases. CDR1 is SGDLS, CDR2 YYNGEE, per germline. The CDR3 runs 15 residues. The trim removed 3 bases at V and 5 bases at J, leaving 5 bases unmatched. The CDR3 loop is CASSAGLAGVHEQYF. The CDR3 DNA reads as TGTGCCAGCAGCGCCGGACTAGCGGGAGTTCACGAGCAGTACTTC.

This chain links TRBV7-8 with TRBJ2-1, with D unresolved. Trimming removed 0 bases at V and 3 bases at J, with 6 bases between. Germline CDR1 and CDR2: SGHVS and FQNEAQ. The CDR3 is made up of 14 amino acids. The CDR3 DNA is TGTGCCAGCAGCTTAGCGGGATACTACAATGAGCAGTTCTTC. This encodes CASSLAGYYNEQFF.

This clone was counted between two and nine times. The chain carries TRBV2 and TRBJ2-1; TRBD1 agrees at 8 bases. The CDR3 sequence is 15 residues long. Germline V gives CDR1 SNHLY, CDR2 FYNNEI. The V and J ends lost 5 bases and 3 bases, in that order; junction bases with no gene match: 6. The CDR3 nucleotides are TGTGCCAGCAGTCCGGACAGGGCGCACTACAATGAGCAGTTCTTC. Encoded protein: CASSPDRAHYNEQFF.

The V and J genes are TRBV27 and TRBJ2-2, with TRBD2 matching over 12 bases. The CDR3 is 17 residues long. The junction had 9 bases not matched to a gene; V was cut back by 5 bases and J by 5 bases. The germline V gene encodes CDR1 MNHEY and CDR2 SMNVEV (reference sequence). The CDR3 loop reads CASSTPRLAGVTGELFF. The CDR3 coding sequence is TGTGCCAGCAGTACTCCCCGACTAGCGGGAGTAACCGGGGAGCTGTTTTTT.

The chain is built from TRBV30 and TRBJ1-5, with 7 bases matching TRBD1. V dropped 4 bases and J dropped 4; count of bases not matched to a gene: 4. The CDR3 sequence is 13 residues long. Germline V lookup: CDR1 GTSNPN, CDR2 SVGIG (reference sequence). The CDR3 loop is CAWNTGVNQPQHF. The DNA of the CDR3 is TGTGCCTGGAACACAGGGGTGAATCAGCCCCAGCATTTT.

The rearrangement joins TRBV9 to TRBJ2-5; tentative D call: TRBD2 (6 bases). Germline V gene lookup returns CDR1 SGDLS and CDR2 YYNGEE. CDR3 length equals 14 residues. Trimming cost V 1 base and J 1 base, with 8 bases left between them. The CDR3 sequence is CASSVTGVQETQYF. CDR3 in DNA: TGTGCCAGCAGCGTAACGGGGGTCCAAGAGACCCAGTACTTC.

This clone occurred a few times. The CDR3, as DNA: TGTGCCAGCAGCTTGTATGGGGGCCCCGACATTCAGTACTTC. Its protein product is CASSLYGGPDIQYF. The V and J genes are TRBV5-6 and TRBJ2-4; D is perhaps TRBD1 (6 bases). The CDR3 is 14 residues long. V gave up 1 base and J gave up 8 bases, with 13 bases separating them. Germline V lookup: CDR1 SGHDT, CDR2 YYEEEE.

The chain couples TRBV5-4 to TRBJ1-2; D is ambiguous. Germline-derived CDR1 and CDR2 are SGHNT and YYREEE (reference sequence). This CDR3 spans 14 amino acids. Trimming stripped 3 bases from V and 5 bases from J, with 14 bases between. The CDR3 DNA reads TGTGCCAGCAGCTCACCGGGTCGACTGTATGGCTACACCTTC. It translates to CASSSPGRLYGYTF.

This sequence joins TRBV7-2 and TRBJ2-1, with D perhaps TRBD1 (6 bases). The ends were cut back, 5 bases at V and 2 bases at J, with 16 bases in the middle. The CDR3 runs to 16 residues. CDR1 and CDR2 (germline): SGHTA, FQGNSA. In DNA, the CDR3 is TGTGCCAGCAGCACACAGGGCGTGAGAACCTACAATGAGCAGTTCTTC. Translation gives CASSTQGVRTYNEQFF.

V gene TRBV11-1 combines with J gene TRBJ2-3; D may be TRBD1 (6 bases). Trimming pared 7 bases from V and 3 bases from J, leaving 14 bases between. Germline V lookup: CDR1 SGHAT, CDR2 FQDESV (reference sequence). There are 14 residues in the CDR3. DNA of the CDR3: TGTGCCAGCATGCTACAGGGTGGAACAGATACGCAGTATTTT. The encoded protein is CASMLQGGTDTQYF.

The sample holds a few counts of this clone. J is TRBJ2-7 and V is TRBV4-2; tentatively, D is TRBD2 (6 bases). The germline V and J ends were trimmed by 0 bases and 4 bases, with 13 bases remaining between them. CDR1 and CDR2 (germline): LGHNA, YNFKEQ. The CDR3 covers 15 residues. In DNA, the CDR3 is TGTGCCAGCAGCCAAGATGGCGGAGGGATTTACGAGCAGTACTTC. Translating gives CASSQDGGGIYEQYF.